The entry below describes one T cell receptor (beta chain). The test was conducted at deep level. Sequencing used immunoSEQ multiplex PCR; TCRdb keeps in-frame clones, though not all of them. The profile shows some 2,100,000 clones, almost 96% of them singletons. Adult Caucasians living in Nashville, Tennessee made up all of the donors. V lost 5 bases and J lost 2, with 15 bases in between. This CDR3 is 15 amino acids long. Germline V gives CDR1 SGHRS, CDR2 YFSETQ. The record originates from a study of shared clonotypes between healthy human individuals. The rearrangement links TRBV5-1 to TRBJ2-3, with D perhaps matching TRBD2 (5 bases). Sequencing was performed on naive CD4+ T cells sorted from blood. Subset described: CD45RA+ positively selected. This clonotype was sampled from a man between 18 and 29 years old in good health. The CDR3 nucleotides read TGCGCCAGCAGTCCTCCTAGCAAGGACACAGATACGCAGTATTTT. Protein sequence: CASSPPSKDTDTQYF.